This TCR beta chain was identified in a study of T cells in Graves' hyperthyroidism and ophthalmopathy. Participants, patients aged 18 to 65, had newly diagnosed hyperthyroidism with a duration under 2 months. The study left out patients who had uncontrolled infection, other autoimmune disease, pregnancy or lactation. Using 9.5 to 10 ml of fresh peripheral blood, PBMCs were prepared. The CDR3 runs 14 residues. Germline CDR1 reads SNHLY; CDR2 reads FYNNEI. Deletions cut 0 bases from V and 1 base from J, with 6 bases between. Amplification yielded TCR beta CDR3 regions, with RNA transcripts as the source. First-round RT-PCR of the TCR CDR3 relied on the HTBI primer set. From the multiplex PCR reads, TCRdb called clonotypes with MiXCR, one entry per CDR3 protein. The profile shows about 350,000 distinct CDR3 sequences, approximately 20% of them singletons. This clonotype was found many times.

The origin of this receptor is a woman aged 18-29 years with Graves' hyperthyroidism. The rearrangement uses TRBV2 and TRBJ2-5; D is ambiguous. Sample: blood. CDR3 loop: CASSEAELQETQYF. The CDR3 DNA reads as TGTGCCAGCAGTGAAGCGGAGCTCCAAGAGACCCAGTACTTC.